The following is a T cell receptor beta chain sequence with its context. Its target is unknown. The CDR3 runs to 12 residues. The germline V and J ends were trimmed by 6 bases and 3 bases, with 10 bases remaining between them. The germline CDR1 and CDR2 sequences are SQVTM and ANQGSEA. The data originate from a study of cytotoxic CD8 clonotypes in ibrutinib-treated CLL. Findings and limits, study-wide: Contraction or stability on treatment was seen for public clonotypes, which were uncommon.

Generated by immunoSEQ multiplex PCR, the TCRdb table keeps only in-frame clones and is missing some. The repertoire holds about 140,000 clones, 70% to 80% seen once, with approximately 30% in the top ten. About 1.8 micrograms of genomic DNA came from cryopreserved PBMCs for TCR beta libraries. The sequence was collected from a human donor with chronic lymphocytic leukemia. Here the sequenced sample was PBMCs, taken after 12 months of ibrutinib treatment. The chain joins TRBV29-1 to TRBJ2-3; a possible D gene is TRBD2 (5 bases). CDR3 residues: CSVDWGTDTQYF. The CDR3 DNA sequence: TGCAGCGTGGACTGGGGAACAGATACGCAGTATTTT.